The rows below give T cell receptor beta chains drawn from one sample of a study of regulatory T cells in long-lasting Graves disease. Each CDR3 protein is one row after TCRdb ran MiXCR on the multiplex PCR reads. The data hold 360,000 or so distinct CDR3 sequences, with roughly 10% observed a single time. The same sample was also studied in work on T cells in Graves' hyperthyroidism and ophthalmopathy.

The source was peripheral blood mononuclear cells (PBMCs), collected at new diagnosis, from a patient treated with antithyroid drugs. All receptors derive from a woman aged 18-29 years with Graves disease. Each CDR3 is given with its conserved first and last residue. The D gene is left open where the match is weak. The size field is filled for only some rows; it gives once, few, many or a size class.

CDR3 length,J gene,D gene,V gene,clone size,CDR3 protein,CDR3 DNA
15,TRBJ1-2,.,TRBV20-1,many,CSAPGRGRLNYGYTF,TGCAGTGCCCCAGGGAGGGGGAGGCTTAACTATGGCTACACCTTC
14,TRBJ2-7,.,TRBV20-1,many,CSAPLTGSSYEQYF,TGCAGTGCCCCCTTGACGGGTAGCTCCTACGAGCAGTACTTC
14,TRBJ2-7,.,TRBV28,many,CASRPWTNSYEQYF,TGTGCCAGCAGACCCTGGACTAATTCCTACGAGCAGTACTTC
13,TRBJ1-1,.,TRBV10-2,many,CASSDVANTEAFF,TGCGCCAGCAGTGATGTTGCCAACACTGAAGCTTTCTTT
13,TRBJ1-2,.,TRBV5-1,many,CASSLEQHYGYTF,TGCGCCAGCAGCTTGGAACAGCACTATGGCTACACCTTC
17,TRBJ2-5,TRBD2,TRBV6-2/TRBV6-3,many,CASSWGLAGGPLETQYF,TGTGCCAGCAGCTGGGGTCTGGCGGGGGGGCCTCTGGAGACCCAGTACTTC
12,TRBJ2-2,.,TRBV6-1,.,CASPGVTGELFF,TGTGCCAGCCCGGGTGTCACCGGGGAGCTGTTTTTT
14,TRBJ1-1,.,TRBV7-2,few,CASSLDPGLTEAFF,TGTGCCAGCAGCTTAGACCCGGGCCTCACTGAAGCTTTCTTT
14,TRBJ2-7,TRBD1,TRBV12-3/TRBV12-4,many,CASREPGQGYEQYF,TGTGCCAGCAGAGAGCCGGGACAGGGCTACGAGCAGTACTTC
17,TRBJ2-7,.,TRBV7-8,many,CASSLVYGTLTSYEQYF,TGTGCCAGCAGCTTAGTTTATGGGACGCTAACGTCCTACGAGCAGTACTTC
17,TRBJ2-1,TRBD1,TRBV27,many,CASSLKWGGTGVHEQFF,TGTGCCAGCAGTTTGAAGTGGGGGGGGACAGGGGTCCATGAGCAGTTCTTC
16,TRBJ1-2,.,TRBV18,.,CASAEDGSFPSVGYTF,TGTGCCAGCGCCGAGGACGGCTCATTCCCCTCGGTCGGCTACACCTTC
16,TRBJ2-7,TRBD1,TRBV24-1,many,CATSDTQQGALNEQYF,TGTGCCACCAGTGATACACAACAGGGGGCCCTTAACGAGCAGTACTTC
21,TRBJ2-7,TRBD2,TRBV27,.,CASRKRQFSGTSGRISYEQYF,TGTGCCAGCAGAAAAAGACAATTCTCGGGGACTAGCGGGAGGATCAGCTACGAGCAGTACTTC
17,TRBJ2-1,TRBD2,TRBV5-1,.,CASSSRLAGFSYNEQFF,TGCGCCAGCAGCTCTCGCCTAGCGGGCTTCTCCTACAATGAGCAGTTCTTC
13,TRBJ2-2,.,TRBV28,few,CAATDANTGELFF,TGTGCCGCTACAGATGCGAACACCGGGGAGCTGTTTTTT
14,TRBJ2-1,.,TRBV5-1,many,CASSLAIPGDEQFF,TGCGCCAGCAGCTTGGCCATCCCAGGGGATGAGCAGTTCTTC
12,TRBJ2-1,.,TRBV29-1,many,CSVTRQSDEQFF,TGCAGCGTGACCCGACAGAGCGATGAGCAGTTCTTC
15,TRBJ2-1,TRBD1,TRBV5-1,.,CASSRGQTSYNEQFF,TGCGCCAGCAGCAGGGGACAGACCTCCTACAATGAGCAGTTCTTC
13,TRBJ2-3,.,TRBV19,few,CASSIRDPDTQYF,TGTGCCAGTAGTATCCGAGACCCAGATACGCAGTATTTT
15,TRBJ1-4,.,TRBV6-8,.,CASTPSKVWNEKLFF,TGTGCCAGCACCCCATCCAAAGTTTGGAATGAAAAACTGTTTTTT
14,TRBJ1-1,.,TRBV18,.,CASSPGSANTEAFF,TGTGCCAGCTCACCCGGTTCAGCGAACACTGAAGCTTTCTTT
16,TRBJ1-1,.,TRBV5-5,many,CASSRRTSLSDTEAFF,TGTGCCAGCAGCCGTCGGACCTCTCTTTCGGACACTGAAGCTTTCTTT
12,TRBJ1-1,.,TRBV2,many,CASNIRNTEAFF,TGTGCCAGCAATATCAGGAACACTGAAGCTTTCTTT
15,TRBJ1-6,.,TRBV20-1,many,CSARGGVGVQSPLHF,TGCAGTGCTAGAGGGGGGGTCGGGGTTCAGTCACCCCTCCACTTT
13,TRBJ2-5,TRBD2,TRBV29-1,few,CSVARETKRTQYF,TGCAGCGTCGCGCGGGAGACAAAACGGACCCAGTACTTC
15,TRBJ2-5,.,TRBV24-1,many,CATSDSSSSQETQYF,TGTGCCACCAGTGATTCCAGCTCGAGTCAAGAGACCCAGTACTTC
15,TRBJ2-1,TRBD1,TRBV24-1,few,CATSDPGTGHNEQFF,TGTGCCACCAGTGATCCCGGGACAGGCCACAATGAGCAGTTCTTC
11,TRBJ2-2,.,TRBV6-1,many,CASRSTGELFF,TGTGCCAGCAGGTCGACCGGGGAGCTGTTTTTT
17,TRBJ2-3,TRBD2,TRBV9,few,CASRGIGAGGSTDTQYF,TGTGCCAGCAGGGGAATCGGAGCGGGGGGCTCCACAGATACGCAGTATTTT
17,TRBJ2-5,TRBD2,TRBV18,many,CASSPSLAGATQETQYF,TGTGCCAGCTCACCCTCATTAGCGGGAGCAACGCAAGAGACCCAGTACTTC
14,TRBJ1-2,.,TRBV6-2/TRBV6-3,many,CASSDRDGYYGYTF,TGTGCCAGCAGTGACCGGGACGGCTACTATGGCTACACCTTC
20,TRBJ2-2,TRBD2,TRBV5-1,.,CASSLPSGGAGGARPGELFF,TGCGCCAGCAGCTTGCCTAGCGGGGGGGCCGGAGGGGCACGTCCCGGGGAGCTGTTTTTT
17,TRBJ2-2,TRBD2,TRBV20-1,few,CSARARLAGQNTGELFF,TGCAGTGCTAGGGCCAGGCTAGCGGGGCAGAACACCGGGGAGCTGTTTTTT
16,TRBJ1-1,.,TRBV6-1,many,CASSPSGTRMNTEAFF,TGTGCCAGCAGCCCCTCCGGGACACGGATGAACACTGAAGCTTTCTTT
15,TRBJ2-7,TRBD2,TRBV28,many,CASSLLRGGAYEQYF,TGTGCCAGCAGTTTATTACGGGGGGGGGCCTACGAGCAGTACTTC
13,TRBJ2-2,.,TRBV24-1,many,CATRAPNTGELFF,TGTGCCACCAGGGCCCCGAACACCGGGGAGCTGTTTTTT
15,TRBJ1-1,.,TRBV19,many,CASSKHHGTPLGAFF,TGTGCCAGTAGTAAACACCACGGGACACCACTTGGAGCTTTCTTT
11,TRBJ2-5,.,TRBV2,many,CASQGQETQYF,TGTGCCAGCCAGGGGCAAGAGACCCAGTACTTC
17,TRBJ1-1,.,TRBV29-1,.,CSVTRVVRPRMNTEAFF,TGCAGCGTGACCAGGGTTGTCCGCCCCCGAATGAACACTGAAGCTTTCTTT
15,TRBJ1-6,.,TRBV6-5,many,CASSYFRALESPLHF,TGTGCCAGCAGTTACTTCAGGGCTCTGGAGTCACCCCTCCACTTT
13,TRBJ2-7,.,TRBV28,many,CASSLVATYEQYF,TGTGCCAGCAGTTTAGTGGCTACCTACGAGCAGTACTTC
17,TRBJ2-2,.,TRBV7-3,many,CASSFDGVGRNTGELFF,TGTGCCAGCAGCTTCGACGGTGTGGGTAGGAACACCGGGGAGCTGTTTTTT
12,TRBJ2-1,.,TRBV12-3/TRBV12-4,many,CASSSTYNEQFF,TGTGCCAGCAGTTCCACCTACAATGAGCAGTTCTTC
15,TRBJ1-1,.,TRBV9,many,CASSVEIQGSTEAFF,TGTGCCAGCAGCGTCGAAATACAGGGAAGCACTGAAGCTTTCTTT
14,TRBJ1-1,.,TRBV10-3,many,CAISDAFNGAEAFF,TGTGCCATCAGCGACGCCTTCAACGGGGCTGAAGCTTTCTTT
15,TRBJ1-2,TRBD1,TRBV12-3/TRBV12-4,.,CASSRLPGQGQGYTF,TGTGCCAGCAGCCGTCTTCCGGGACAGGGTCAGGGCTACACCTTC
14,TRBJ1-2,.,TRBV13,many,CASSLGAGNYGYTF,TGTGCCAGCAGCTTAGGGGCAGGGAACTATGGCTACACCTTC
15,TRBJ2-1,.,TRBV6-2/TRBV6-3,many,CASRQGGSGWHEQFF,TGTGCCAGCAGACAGGGCGGCAGTGGGTGGCACGAGCAGTTCTTC
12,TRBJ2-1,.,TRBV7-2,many,CASSLYLNEQFF,TGTGCCAGCAGCTTATATTTAAATGAGCAGTTCTTC
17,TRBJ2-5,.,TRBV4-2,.,CASSPDRGGGPGETQYF,TGTGCCAGCAGCCCTGACCGAGGGGGAGGGCCGGGGGAGACCCAGTACTTC
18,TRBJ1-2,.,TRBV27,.,CASSPHQGNTKRFSGYTF,TGTGCCAGCAGCCCACACCAGGGAAACACGAAGAGATTTAGCGGCTACACCTTC
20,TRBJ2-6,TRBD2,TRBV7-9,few,CASSPSALAGGPSGANVLTF,TGTGCCAGCAGCCCAAGCGCACTAGCGGGAGGGCCCTCTGGGGCCAACGTCCTGACTTTC
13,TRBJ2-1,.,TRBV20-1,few,CSASRLPYNEQFF,TGCAGTGCTAGTAGACTACCGTACAATGAGCAGTTCTTC
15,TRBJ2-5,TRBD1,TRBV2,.,CASSVVRQGAETQYF,TGTGCCAGCAGCGTTGTTCGACAGGGGGCAGAGACCCAGTACTTC